These T cell receptor beta chains were read from a single sample in a study of blood T cell repertoires in COVID-19. The repertoire was sequenced with immunoSEQ multiplex PCR; TCRdb's copy has only in-frame clones and lacks some. This table has fewer than 150,000 clones, approximately 91% appearing once. Specimen: peripheral blood. These receptors all stem from a man aged 50 to 59 with active or convalescent COVID-19. The CDR3 runs from the conserved cysteine through the conserved F or W. Fields, in order: V gene, clone size, D gene, J gene, CDR3 DNA, CDR3 protein. The D gene is left open where the match is weak. Clone size is stated in some rows and not others, as once, few, many or a class when expanded.

TRBV5-8,.,.,TRBJ2-3,TGTGCCAGCAGCTTAACCGGGACTGAAAAACCCACAGATACGCAGTATTTT,CASSLTGTEKPTDTQYF
TRBV29-1,.,.,TRBJ2-7,TGCAGCGTTGACAGGGGCAGGGAGCAGTACTTC,CSVDRGREQYF
TRBV5-5,.,.,TRBJ1-5,TGTGCCAGCAGCTTGTTTTACGGAGGCAATCAGCCCCAGCATTTT,CASSLFYGGNQPQHF
TRBV9,.,.,TRBJ2-7,TGTGCCAGCAGCGTAGGTAGTAACTCCTACGAGCAGTACTTC,CASSVGSNSYEQYF
TRBV18,.,.,TRBJ1-2,TGTGCCAGCTCCCCCATGGGGGGGAGGGAGGATGGCTACACCTTC,CASSPMGGREDGYTF
TRBV30,.,.,TRBJ1-5,TGTGCCTGGAGTGTCACACCCGTTATTCAGCCCCAGCATTTT,CAWSVTPVIQPQHF
TRBV4-3,once,.,TRBJ2-1,TGCGCCAGCAGCCAAGATCGAGCTAGTGAGCAGTTCTTC,CASSQDRASEQFF
TRBV6-5,.,.,TRBJ1-1,TGTGCCAGCAGTTACTCGAGACTTAACACTGAAGCTTTCTTT,CASSYSRLNTEAFF
TRBV28,.,.,TRBJ2-1,TGTGCCAGCAGTTCCCAGGGGTCCGATGAGCAGTTCTTC,CASSSQGSDEQFF
TRBV12-3/TRBV12-4,.,.,TRBJ1-1,TGTGCCAGCAGTTTCGAGATAAACACTGAAGCTTTCTTT,CASSFEINTEAFF
TRBV27,once,TRBD2,TRBJ2-7,TGTGCCAGCAGTAGAACTAGCGGGAGAGTGTACGAGCAGTACTTC,CASSRTSGRVYEQYF
TRBV6-2/TRBV6-3,.,TRBD2,TRBJ2-7,TGTGCCAGCAGTTACCCACCCGGGAGGGCCTACGAGCAGTACTTC,CASSYPPGRAYEQYF
TRBV28,.,TRBD1,TRBJ2-5,TGTGCCAGCAGTTTATTGGGACAGGTAGCCGGGGAGACCCAGTACTTC,CASSLLGQVAGETQYF
TRBV3-1/TRBV3-2,once,.,TRBJ1-3,TGTGCCAGCAGCCAAGATCACTCTGGAAACACCATATATTTT,CASSQDHSGNTIYF
TRBV7-8,.,.,TRBJ2-2,TGTGCCAGCAGCCCAAGACCGGGGTTTTACACCGGGGAGCTGTTTTTT,CASSPRPGFYTGELFF
TRBV5-4,.,.,TRBJ2-4,TGTGCCAGCAGCTTGTTCGTCGCGGGGAAAAACATTCAGTACTTC,CASSLFVAGKNIQYF
TRBV24-1,few,.,TRBJ1-1,TGTGCCACCAGTGATTGGGCAGGACTCGAAGCTTTCTTT,CATSDWAGLEAFF
TRBV18,.,.,TRBJ1-4,TGTGCCAGCTCACCACGTACAGGGTCGACTAATGAAAAACTGTTTTTT,CASSPRTGSTNEKLFF
TRBV20-1,.,TRBD1,TRBJ1-2,TGCAGTGCTAGTGAAGGGACAGAGGGGGCCTACACCTTC,CSASEGTEGAYTF
TRBV6-2/TRBV6-3,.,TRBD1,TRBJ2-7,TGTGCCAGCAGTTACGCAGGGGGCAGCGAGCAGTACTTC,CASSYAGGSEQYF
TRBV5-1,.,.,TRBJ1-2,TGCGCCAGCAGCTTGGCCAGAGGGTCTAACTATGGCTACACCTTC,CASSLARGSNYGYTF
TRBV24-1,.,TRBD1,TRBJ1-1,TGTGCCACCAGTAGGACAGGGAACACTGAAGCTTTCTTT,CATSRTGNTEAFF
TRBV6-5,.,TRBD2,TRBJ2-3,TGTGCCAGCAGTTACTCGACTAGCGGGAGGGATACGCAGTATTTT,CASSYSTSGRDTQYF
TRBV7-9,.,.,TRBJ1-1,TGTGCCAGCAGCTTAAGGGAGAAAGTGAACACTGAAGCTTTCTTT,CASSLREKVNTEAFF
TRBV4-3,.,TRBD1,TRBJ1-5,TGCGCCAGCAGCCAAGGACAGGGTCGGAATCAGCCCCAGCATTTT,CASSQGQGRNQPQHF
TRBV18,.,TRBD1,TRBJ2-7,TGTGCCAGCTCACCACAGATGGGACAGGGAATCTACGAGCAGTACTTC,CASSPQMGQGIYEQYF
TRBV3-1/TRBV3-2,.,TRBD2,TRBJ2-7,TGTGCCAGCGGGACTAGCGGGAGGTACGAGCAGTACTTC,CASGTSGRYEQYF
TRBV18,.,TRBD2,TRBJ2-7,TGTGCCAGCTCACCCGCTTGGACTAGCGGGAGCGACGAGCAGTACTTC,CASSPAWTSGSDEQYF
TRBV29-1,.,TRBD1,TRBJ1-4,TGCAGCGTTTGGGACAGGGGCGAGGCTTCCGAAAAACTGTTTTTT,CSVWDRGEASEKLFF
TRBV18,.,.,TRBJ2-2,TGTGCCAGCTCGAATAGGGACTTCTCAACCGCGGAGCTGTTTTTT,CASSNRDFSTAELFF
TRBV6-5,.,.,TRBJ2-4,TGTGCCAGCACTAAAGACCATGGGGGCGGTTTCATTCAGTACTTC,CASTKDHGGGFIQYF
TRBV5-4,.,.,TRBJ1-5,TGTGCCAGCAGCTTGGGACAAAATCAGCCCCAGCATTTT,CASSLGQNQPQHF
TRBV7-7,.,.,TRBJ2-2,TGTGCTAGCAGCCCTAGGACAACCGGGACACCCGGGGAGCTGTTTTTT,CASSPRTTGTPGELFF
TRBV7-9,.,TRBD2,TRBJ2-1,TGTGCCAGCAGCTCGATGGGGACTAGCGGGCCCTCCTACAATGAGCAGTTCTTC,CASSSMGTSGPSYNEQFF
TRBV7-9,.,TRBD2,TRBJ2-7,TGTGCCAGCAGGCTGACTAGCGGGAGGGCCAATGGTGATGACTACGAGCAGTACTTC,CASRLTSGRANGDDYEQYF
TRBV7-8,.,TRBD1,TRBJ2-5,TGTGCCAGCGTAATCAACAGGGGACAAGAGACCCAGTACTTC,CASVINRGQETQYF
TRBV10-3,.,.,TRBJ2-1,TGTGCCATCAGTGCGGGAAGTGAGCAGTTCTTC,CAISAGSEQFF
TRBV6-5,once,TRBD1,TRBJ1-2,TGTGCCAGCAGGGAGGGGGCAGGGGAACGGGGCTACACCTTC,CASREGAGERGYTF
TRBV28,.,TRBD1,TRBJ2-3,TGTGCCAGCAGCTCGACAGGGGGTCAAGATACGCAGTATTTT,CASSSTGGQDTQYF
TRBV4-2,.,.,TRBJ1-3,TGTGCCAGCAGCCAAGCGGAACAGGCCCCGGACACCATATATTTT,CASSQAEQAPDTIYF
TRBV18,.,TRBD2,TRBJ2-2,TGTGCCAGCTCACCACCGTGGTCTAGCGGGAGGGCCAGCACCGGGGAGCTGTTTTTT,CASSPPWSSGRASTGELFF
TRBV6-5,.,TRBD2,TRBJ2-7,TGTGCCAGCAGTACTACTAGCGGAGGGTACGAGCAGTACTTC,CASSTTSGGYEQYF
TRBV4-1,.,TRBD1,TRBJ1-5,TGCGCCAGCAGCCCGCTAGACAGGGACTGGCAGCCCCAGCATTTT,CASSPLDRDWQPQHF
TRBV9,.,.,TRBJ2-2,TGTGCCAGCAGGCCCGAATCAGGGACCGGGGAGCTGTTTTTT,CASRPESGTGELFF
TRBV4-1,.,.,TRBJ2-1,TGCGCCAGCAGCCAAGCTTATAGTGGACTGGCGATGGGAGCATCGGACAATGAGCAGTTCTTC,CASSQAYSGLAMGASDNEQFF
TRBV19,once,.,TRBJ1-3,TGTGCCAGTATGCGGTCTAACTCTGGAAACACCATATATTTT,CASMRSNSGNTIYF
TRBV6-5,.,TRBD2,TRBJ2-2,TGTGCCAGCAGTTACCTAAGCGGGAGGGCCGCCGGGGAGCTGTTTTTT,CASSYLSGRAAGELFF
TRBV19,once,.,TRBJ1-1,TGTGCCAGTCACTCGCAGGGATCGAACACTGAAGCTTTCTTT,CASHSQGSNTEAFF
TRBV27,.,.,TRBJ2-1,TGTGCCAGCAGCCCCTTGAGTTCCTACAATGAGCAGTTCTTC,CASSPLSSYNEQFF
TRBV14,.,.,TRBJ1-1,TGTGCCAGCAGCCAGGGGAGGAACACTGAAGCTTTCTTT,CASSQGRNTEAFF
TRBV7-6,.,.,TRBJ1-4,TGTGCCAGCAGCTTATTCAAGGGGGTAGGGGAAAAACTGTTTTTT,CASSLFKGVGEKLFF